The clone carrying this T cell receptor (beta chain) appeared a single time. This specimen belongs to a study of cytomegalovirus exposure and HLA in healthy donors. PCR employed 60 Vbeta and 13 Jbeta primers. Assay: immunoSEQ multiplex PCR; the TCRdb copy retains only in-frame clones and omits some. The repertoire includes fewer than 200,000 clones, more than 75% of them detected once, and about 1.4% sits in the top ten. The sequence derives from a girl aged 5-17 years in good health and CMV-seropositive. Sequenced material: PBMCs.

CDR3 sequence: CASSLASNVLTKETQYF. The DNA of the CDR3 is TGCGCCAGCAGCTTGGCGAGCAATGTGTTGACAAAAGAGACCCAGTACTTC. The chain combines TRBV5-1 with TRBJ2-5; D is undetermined. The V gene's germline CDR1 is SGHRS and CDR2 YFSETQ. Deletions cut 0 bases from V and 3 bases from J, with 18 bases between. The CDR3 contains 17 residues.